This T cell receptor (beta chain) was retrieved from a study of cytomegalovirus exposure and HLA in healthy donors. The PCR contained 60 Vbeta and 13 Jbeta primers. Per the authors' pipeline: Later, 65 million to 85 million unique TCR beta chains were counted in an analysis, and roughly 11 million of them were shared. Repertoires were generated with immunoSEQ multiplex PCR, while TCRdb's copy carries only in-frame clones and drops some. D and trimming come from the DNA, and the V and J calls and clone size come from that table. The sample gives approximately 150,000 clones, about four fifths of which show up once; 4.1% is in the top ten. The source material was PBMCs. This receptor was identified in a man in his fifties in good health and CMV-seropositive.

CDR3 region: CASSVGANPYNEQFF. The CDR3, as DNA: TGTGCCAGCAGCGTAGGGGCAAACCCCTACAATGAGCAGTTCTTC. The rearrangement joins TRBV9 to TRBJ2-1; unclear D gene. The V end lost 0 bases, the J end lost 2 bases, and 9 bases lay between the germline ends. This CDR3 has 15 residues. Germline CDR1 reads SGDLS; CDR2 reads YYNGEE.